This T cell receptor (beta chain) was observed in a study of lung T cells in sarcoidosis with Löfgren's syndrome. Study conclusions and caveats: Löfgren's syndrome patients reportedly showed greatest TRAV12-1 and TRBV2 expansion versus controls. TRBV2 was the preferred pairing partner of TRAV12-1, with similar CDR3s.

Trimming removed 1 base from V and 7 bases from J, with 13 bases in between. Germline loops: CDR1 SNHLY, CDR2 FYNNEI. This CDR3 contains 14 residues. This clonotype occurred many times. As yet, its antigen is unknown. Using its own MiXCR run on the reads, TCRdb lists one record per CDR3 protein. The sample shows about 19,000 distinct CDR3 sequences, about a fifth of them seen only once. V is TRBV2 and J is TRBJ2-5; D remains ambiguous. The sequencing sample was made of CD4+ T cells from PBMCs. This receptor was taken from a human donor with sarcoidosis (Löfgren's syndrome or another form), or a control subject (not recorded which). CDR3 sequence: CASSEESQQRTQYF. As DNA, the CDR3 is TGTGCCAGCAGTGAAGAAAGTCAGCAACGGACCCAGTACTTC.